Presented here are 3 T cell receptor beta chains from one specimen sequenced in a study of blood T cell repertoires in COVID-19. Libraries were prepared by immunoSEQ multiplex PCR; TCRdb keeps only in-frame clonotypes and omits some of them. The repertoire has around 200,000 clones, 65% to 85% of them found once; the top ten carry around 6.3%. The sequencing sample was made of peripheral blood. Every receptor here comes from a woman between 40 and 55 years old with COVID-19, enrolled during active disease.

The chain employs TRBV10-2 and TRBJ1-5; possible D gene TRBD1, 6 bases. Germline values: CDR1 WSHSY, CDR2 SAAADI. V was clipped by 6 bases and J by 6 bases, with 12 bases between them. This CDR3 has 13 residues. Here the CDR3 DNA reads TGCGCCAGCAGATCGACAGGATTTCAGCCCCAGCATTTT. Translated, it gives CASRSTGFQPQHF.

The rearrangement joins TRBV5-6 to TRBJ2-7, with 7 bases matching TRBD1. This CDR3 region has 15 residues. Germline V lookup: CDR1 SGHDT, CDR2 YYEEEE. The V gene end was trimmed by 4 bases and the J gene end by 1 base; junction bases not matched to a gene: 8. The CDR3: CASSLTGPGSYEQYF. CDR3 in DNA: TGTGCCAGCAGCCTGACAGGGCCCGGGTCCTACGAGCAGTACTTC.

The V gene is TRBV6-4, the J gene TRBJ1-5, with D perhaps TRBD1 (5 bases). V lost 3 bases, J lost 7 bases, and 10 bases lay in between. Germline-derived CDR1 and CDR2 are MRHNA and SNTAGT. The CDR3 is made up of 13 amino acids. The CDR3 spells CASSEGEEQPQHF. In DNA form, the CDR3 reads TGTGCCAGCAGTGAAGGGGAGGAGCAGCCCCAGCATTTT.